The 31 T cell receptor beta chains below come from one sample, sequenced in a study of response to subunit inactivated influenza vaccine. TCRdb processed the RT-PCR reads anew with MiXCR; each CDR3 protein has one entry. The sample has 800,000 or so distinct CDR3 sequences; 21% are singletons. The sample in question was PBMCs from blood, obtained less than 6 days after vaccination. The receptors derive from a man aged 50 or older who received an inactivated influenza vaccine.

The table lists this clonotype with a few counts. This rearrangement joins TRBV30 to TRBJ1-1; D call uncertain. V was clipped by 0 bases and J by 5 bases, with 13 bases between them. Germline V gene data show CDR1 as GTSNPN and CDR2 as SVGIG (reference sequence). The CDR3 has 14 amino acids. CDR3 nucleotides: TGTGCCTGGAGTGTTCTGGAGGCGTGGACTGAAGCTTTCTTT. Protein: CAWSVLEAWTEAFF.

V is TRBV18 and J is TRBJ2-7; 8 positions agree with TRBD2. From germline, CDR1 is KGHSH and CDR2 LQKENI. The length of the CDR3 is 15 residues. J was trimmed by 2 bases and V by 2 bases; bases with no gene match: 5. The CDR3 spells CASSPMLAGTYEQYF. CDR3 nucleotide sequence: TGTGCCAGCTCACCAATGCTAGCGGGCACCTACGAGCAGTACTTC. Together with reference TRBV18 and TRBJ2-7, the CDR3 gives the full variable domain: NAGVMQNPRHLVRRRGQEARLRCSPMKGHSHVYWYRQLPEEGLKFMVYLQKENIIDESGMPKERFSAEFPKEGPSILRIQQVVRGDSAAYFCASSPMLAGTYEQYFGPGTRLTVT.

The chain has TRBV9 and TRBJ2-3; TRBD2 might be the D (5 bases). The germline gives CDR1 SGDLS, CDR2 YYNGEE. This CDR3 has 14 amino acids. The ends were cut back, 3 bases at V and 0 bases at J, with 8 bases in the middle. CDR3 residues: CASSAGDSTDTQYF. The CDR3 DNA is TGTGCCAGCAGCGCCGGGGATAGCACAGATACGCAGTATTTT.

The chain has TRBV12-3 or TRBV12-4 and TRBJ1-2, with D perhaps TRBD1 (5 bases). V was shortened by 6 bases and J by 6 bases, with 17 bases between the two germline ends. CDR3 length: 14 amino acids. The CDR3 nucleotides are TGTGCCAGCAGCCGTTATGGGGGACGTGATGGCTACACCTTC. Amino acid sequence: CASSRYGGRDGYTF.

V and J are TRBV6-1 and TRBJ2-7; D may be TRBD2 (6 bases). Trimming removed 4 bases from V and 4 bases from J, with 11 bases in between. CDR3 size: 13 residues. Germline V gene data show CDR1 as MNHNS and CDR2 as SASEGT. The CDR3 loop is CASSGGLQYEQYF. In DNA form, the CDR3 reads TGTGCCAGCAGTGGGGGACTGCAATACGAGCAGTACTTC.

The rearrangement uses TRBV11-3 and TRBJ2-2; D perhaps matches TRBD1 (5 bases). The germline CDR1 and CDR2 sequences are SGHNT and YENEEA. V was trimmed by 0 bases and J by 0 bases, leaving 8 bases between them. The CDR3 extends over 16 amino acids. The CDR3 nucleotides read TGTGCCAGCAGCTTAGATAACAGGCCGAACACCGGGGAGCTGTTTTTT. This gives the protein CASSLDNRPNTGELFF.

The chain links TRBV20-1 to TRBJ2-7; maybe TRBD1 (6 bases). The CDR3 sequence is 18 residues long. Germline V gives CDR1 DFQATT, CDR2 SNEGSKA (reference sequence). The germline V and J ends were trimmed by 3 bases and 2 bases, with 26 bases remaining between them. The CDR3 spells CSASRPQLMDSGAYEQYF. The CDR3 bases are TGCAGTGCTAGCCGCCCCCAACTCATGGACAGCGGAGCCTACGAGCAGTACTTC.

The V gene is TRBV7-2, the J gene TRBJ1-5; D call uncertain. The CDR3 runs to 13 residues. Germline V gene sequence: CDR1 SGHTA, CDR2 FQGNSA. Trimming took 1 base from V and 7 from J, leaving 8 bases between them. CDR3 nucleotides: TGTGCCAGCAGCTTAGACAGTAGGCAGCCCCAGCATTTT. Translation gives CASSLDSRQPQHF.

This clonotype was seen a handful of times. The chain links TRBV20-1 to TRBJ2-3, with TRBD2 matching 10 bases. CDR3 size: 16 residues. The junction had 12 bases not matched to a gene; V was cut back by 6 bases and J by 3 bases. The germline gives CDR1 DFQATT, CDR2 SNEGSKA (reference sequence). For the CDR3, the DNA is TGCAGTGCGAAAACCCCGGGACTAGCGTTTACAGATACGCAGTATTTT. Residues: CSAKTPGLAFTDTQYF.

In its sample, this clonotype was seen a few times. The genes are TRBV20-1 and TRBJ2-7; D is ambiguous. The CDR3 is 16 residues long. Per germline, CDR1 DFQATT and CDR2 SNEGSKA (reference sequence). The V gene lost 0 bases and the J gene lost 2 bases, with 17 bases spanning the gap. DNA for the CDR3: TGCAGTGCTAGAGATCCGAACGAAGGAGTCCCCTACGAGCAGTACTTC. Translating it yields CSARDPNEGVPYEQYF.

The chain is built from TRBV5-1 and TRBJ2-6, with TRBD2 as a possible D gene (6 bases). V was trimmed by 2 bases and J by 0 bases, leaving 18 bases between them. The germline CDR1 and CDR2 sequences are SGHRS and YFSETQ. The CDR3 is 19 amino acids. In nucleotides, the CDR3 is TGCGCCAGCAGCTTTAACTATGGACCGGGACTCTCTGGGGCCAACGTCCTGACTTTC. Translating it yields CASSFNYGPGLSGANVLTF.

The chain links TRBV7-2 to TRBJ2-7; the match to TRBD1 covers 11 bases. Trimming at V came to 4 bases and at J to 2 bases, leaving 4 bases not matched to a gene. Germline CDR1 and CDR2: SGHTA and FQGNSA. The CDR3 sequence is 15 residues long. The CDR3 loop reads CASSSWGQGAYEQYF. The CDR3 DNA is TGTGCCAGCAGCTCCTGGGGACAGGGGGCCTACGAGCAGTACTTC.

In its sample, this clonotype was seen many times. The chain uses TRBV12-3 or TRBV12-4 and TRBJ1-2; 7 bases map to TRBD1. The CDR3 has 13 amino acids. Losses at the gene ends were 4 bases for V and 4 bases for J; bases not matched to a gene: 3. This chain's CDR3 is CASSYRGSYGYTF. The CDR3 bases are TGTGCCAGCAGTTACAGGGGTTCCTATGGCTACACCTTC.

The CDR3 spells CASSPKNRKTDNTDTQYF. CDR3 nucleotide sequence: TGTGCCAGCTCACCGAAAAATCGGAAGACAGATAACACAGATACGCAGTATTTT. The V call is TRBV18, the J call TRBJ2-3; D perhaps matches TRBD1 (5 bases). The CDR3 runs 18 residues. CDR1 is KGHSH, CDR2 LQKENI, per germline. Trimming shortened V by 3 bases and J by 2 bases, and 21 bases separated the two germline ends.

This clonotype has more than one count but fewer than ten. The rearrangement links TRBV7-2 to TRBJ1-5; D possibly corresponds to TRBD1 (5 bases). Germline V gene data show CDR1 as SGHTA and CDR2 as FQGNSA. CDR3 length equals 13 residues. Trimming removed 5 bases from V and 6 bases from J, with 11 bases in between. The CDR3, as DNA: TGTGCCAGCAGCGACGCGGGGGGTCAGCCCCAGCATTTT. Translation: CASSDAGGQPQHF.

The chain combines TRBV5-1 with TRBJ2-7; TRBD2 agrees at 11 bases. The germline V gene encodes CDR1 SGHRS and CDR2 YFSETQ. The CDR3 spans 15 residues. J was trimmed by 3 bases and V by 3 bases; bases with no gene match: 5. For the CDR3, the DNA is TGCGCCAGCAGCTACAAGGGACTAGCGGACTACGAGCAGTACTTC. This gives the protein CASSYKGLADYEQYF.

This sequence joins TRBV20-1 and TRBJ2-1; the match to TRBD2 covers 11 bases. Germline trimming cut 0 bases from V and 10 bases from J; bases unmatched to any gene: 5. Germline V CDR1 and CDR2: DFQATT, SNEGSKA (reference sequence). This CDR3 has 14 residues. CDR3 nucleotide sequence: TGCAGTGCTAGAGATGGGACTAGCGGAGGAGAGCAGTTCTTC. Encoded protein: CSARDGTSGGEQFF.

Only a few counts were recorded for this clonotype. The rearrangement links TRBV4-3 to TRBJ2-3, with 9 positions matching TRBD2. The length of the CDR3 is 16 residues. The V gene end was trimmed by 0 bases and the J gene end by 4 bases; junction bases not matched to a gene: 5. The germline V gene encodes CDR1 LGHNA and CDR2 YSLEER. CDR3 amino acids: CASSQDGSGSSDTQYF. CDR3 nucleotides: TGCGCCAGCAGCCAAGATGGTAGCGGGAGCTCAGATACGCAGTATTTT.

This clonotype has more than one count but fewer than ten. The J gene is TRBJ1-2, the V gene TRBV10-2; D not resolved. The CDR3 loop spans 16 amino acids. V shed 0 bases and J shed 0 bases, with 11 bases lying between them. Per germline, CDR1 WSHSY and CDR2 SAAADI. DNA for the CDR3: TGCGCCAGCAGTGAGTCGACTGTGAGGGCTAACTATGGCTACACCTTC. Protein: CASSESTVRANYGYTF.

This rearrangement joins TRBV6-5 to TRBJ2-1, with 8 bases matching TRBD2. V was pared by 4 bases and J by 1 base, with 6 bases of the junction left unmatched. This CDR3 contains 16 residues. Germline V lookup: CDR1 MNHEY, CDR2 SVGAGI. DNA of the CDR3: TGTGCCAGCAGTTCCTCTTTAGCGGGGTCCTACAATGAGCAGTTCTTC. This gives the protein CASSSSLAGSYNEQFF.

J is TRBJ2-2 and V is TRBV6-1; TRBD2 matches 12 bases. V lost 6 bases to trimming and J lost 4 bases; unmatched junction nucleotides: 6. CDR1 and CDR2 (germline): MNHNS, SASEGT. The CDR3 sequence is 16 residues long. DNA of the CDR3: TGTGCCAGCAGGCGGACTAGCGGGACCAGCACCGGGGAGCTGTTTTTT. Protein sequence: CASRRTSGTSTGELFF.

The chain links TRBV6-1 to TRBJ2-7; 11 nucleotides agree with TRBD2. The V segment lost 6 bases and the J segment 4 bases; nucleotides outside the gene matches: 11. Germline V gene sequence: CDR1 MNHNS, CDR2 SASEGT. The CDR3 contains 16 residues. For the CDR3, the DNA is TGTGCCAGCAGAAGAAAAGGGACTAGCGGAGAGTACGAGCAGTACTTC. Its translation is CASRRKGTSGEYEQYF.

V gene TRBV15 combines with J gene TRBJ1-1; the match to TRBD1 covers 10 bases. V lost 5 bases, J lost 0 bases, and 6 bases stayed unmatched. The CDR3 length is 16 residues. Germline V lookup: CDR1 LNHNV, CDR2 YYDKDF (reference sequence). As DNA, the CDR3 is TGTGCCACCAGCCTGGGACAGGGGCTAATGAACACTGAAGCTTTCTTT. Protein: CATSLGQGLMNTEAFF.

This chain uses TRBV12-3 or TRBV12-4 with TRBJ1-4, with TRBD1 identical over 7 bases. This CDR3 contains 13 residues. Unmatched junction bases numbered 5, after V lost 6 bases and J lost 7 bases. The CDR3 sequence is CASSIGTAEKLFF. CDR3 coding DNA: TGTGCCAGCAGCATCGGGACAGCTGAAAAACTGTTTTTT.

V usage is TRBV5-8 and J usage is TRBJ2-3, with 8 bases identical to TRBD2. The ends lost 3 bases at V and 7 bases at J; junction bases unmatched: 10. Germline V CDR1 and CDR2: SGHTS, YDEGEE. The CDR3 is 15 residues long. CDR3 sequence: CASSWTSRVHNTQYF. Here the CDR3 DNA reads TGTGCCAGCAGCTGGACTAGCCGAGTTCACAATACGCAGTATTTT.

The V call is TRBV4-3, the J call TRBJ2-5, with D unresolved. V was pared by 1 base and J by 0 bases, with 6 bases between. From germline, CDR1 is LGHNA and CDR2 YSLEER. CDR3 length: 14 residues. The CDR3 coding sequence is TGCGCCAGCAGCCAAGGCGGACACCAAGAGACCCAGTACTTC. Translation: CASSQGGHQETQYF.

This clonotype was observed a handful of times. V is TRBV5-1 and J is TRBJ2-7, with a weak D call TRBD2 (5 bases). Per the germline V gene, CDR1 is SGHRS and CDR2 is YFSETQ. The CDR3 extends over 14 amino acids. V was pared by 0 bases and J by 0 bases, with 7 bases between. In DNA, the CDR3 is TGCGCCAGCAGCTTGGAGCGGAACTCCTACGAGCAGTACTTC. This sequence encodes CASSLERNSYEQYF. Drawing the rest from reference TRBV5-1 and TRBJ2-7, the complete variable domain is KAGVTQTPRYLIKTRGQQVTLSCSPISGHRSVSWYQQTPGQGLQFLFEYFSETQRNKGNFPGRFSGRQFSNSRSEMNVSTLELGDSALYLCASSLERNSYEQYFGPGTRLTVT.

This clonotype was picked up a small number of times. This chain joins TRBV24-1 and TRBJ2-7; maybe TRBD2 (5 bases). This CDR3 has 13 residues. The germline V and J ends were trimmed by 3 bases and 0 bases, with 5 bases remaining between them. Germline V lookup: CDR1 KGHDR, CDR2 SFDVKD. DNA for the CDR3: TGTGCCACCAGTGATCGGGGCTCCTACGAGCAGTACTTC. Amino acid sequence: CATSDRGSYEQYF.

The rearrangement links TRBV12-3 or TRBV12-4 to TRBJ2-7, with TRBD2 matching 14 bases. CDR3 length: 16 amino acids. V was clipped by 5 bases and J by 4 bases; unmatched bases: 7. The CDR3 nucleotides read TGTGCCAGCAGTGCCGGGACTAGCGGGAGTTTGTACGAGCAGTACTTC. Amino acid sequence: CASSAGTSGSLYEQYF.

V gene TRBV7-9 combines with J gene TRBJ2-4; D is perhaps TRBD2 (5 bases). The V end was cut by 5 bases, the J end by 1 base, with 12 bases between. CDR3 size: 15 residues. Germline V gene sequence: CDR1 SEHNR, CDR2 FQNEAQ (reference sequence). The CDR3, as DNA: TGTGCCAGCAGCCCCCCCGACTATGCCAAAAACATTCAGTACTTC. It codes for CASSPPDYAKNIQYF. Supplemented by reference TRBV7-9 and TRBJ2-4, the full variable domain reads DTGVSQNPRHKITKRGQNVTFRCDPISEHNRLYWYRQTLGQGPEFLTYFQNEAQLEKSRLLSDRFSAERPKGSFSTLEIQRTEQGDSAMYLCASSPPDYAKNIQYFGAGTRLSVL.

This clonotype came up many times. The rearrangement joins TRBV29-1 to TRBJ1-1, with unresolved D. CDR1 and CDR2 from the germline V gene are SQVTM and ANQGSEA. The CDR3 runs to 11 residues. V gave up 3 bases and J gave up 5 bases, with 7 bases separating them. CDR3 protein: CSVDRVTEAFF. In DNA form, the CDR3 reads TGCAGCGTTGATAGAGTTACTGAAGCTTTCTTT.